The rows below give T cell receptor beta chains drawn from one sample of a study of T-cell memory formation after mild COVID-19. From the 5' RACE reads, TCRdb called clonotypes with MiXCR, one entry per CDR3 protein. The table lists about 320,000 distinct CDR3 sequences, roughly an eighth of them singletons, with around 20% in the top ten. Sequencing was performed on PBMCs or a T cell subset sorted from them (not recorded which). The receptors stem from a man in his late teens or twenties who had mild COVID-19 (a few samples of this study predate the infection). Cell type and time point are not known. Each CDR3 is given with its conserved first and last residue. Fields, in order: clone size, V gene, D gene, J gene, CDR3 protein, CDR3 DNA. D genes are given only for firm matches. Expanded clones get a size class; other rows say once, few or many, or leave the size out.

size: few; V: TRBV12-3/TRBV12-4; D: .; J: TRBJ2-5; CDR3: CASSPPTGPETQYF; DNA: TGTGCCAGCAGTCCCCCGACTGGTCCGGAGACCCAGTACTTC
size: many; V: TRBV7-2; D: TRBD1; J: TRBJ1-6; CDR3: CASSFPGRGFNSPLHF; DNA: TGTGCCAGCAGCTTTCCCGGCAGGGGGTTCAATTCACCCCTCCACTTT
size: few; V: TRBV6-5; D: .; J: TRBJ1-1; CDR3: CASSSLRGTEAFF; DNA: TGTGCCAGCAGTTCTTTAAGGGGGACTGAAGCTTTCTTT
size: .; V: TRBV4-3; D: TRBD2; J: TRBJ2-1; CDR3: CASSLLAGVGNEQFF; DNA: TGCGCCAGCAGCCTACTAGCGGGGGTCGGGAATGAGCAGTTCTTC
size: .; V: TRBV20-1; D: .; J: TRBJ2-3; CDR3: CSARDPGAEDTQYF; DNA: TGCAGTGCTAGAGATCCCGGGGCAGAGGATACGCAGTATTTT
size: .; V: TRBV15; D: TRBD1; J: TRBJ2-3; CDR3: CATSRGSGQGANTQYF; DNA: TGTGCCACCAGCAGAGGGTCCGGACAGGGGGCAAATACGCAGTATTTT
size: .; V: TRBV15; D: .; J: TRBJ2-3; CDR3: CATSREWASTDTQYF; DNA: TGTGCCACCAGCAGAGAGTGGGCAAGCACAGATACGCAGTATTTT
size: few; V: TRBV7-2; D: TRBD2; J: TRBJ2-1; CDR3: CASSPSGGAPFF; DNA: TGTGCCAGCAGCCCCTCGGGGGGGGCGCCGTTCTTC
size: .; V: TRBV5-1; D: .; J: TRBJ2-5; CDR3: CASSLAGQYGETQYF; DNA: TGCGCCAGCAGCTTGGCCGGGCAGTATGGAGAGACCCAGTACTTC
size: .; V: TRBV7-9; D: TRBD1; J: TRBJ1-6; CDR3: CATQLLRTGGYNSPLHF; DNA: TGTGCCACCCAGCTTCTCCGGACAGGGGGCTATAATTCACCCCTCCACTTT
size: .; V: TRBV4-3; D: .; J: TRBJ2-5; CDR3: CASSQREGGGTQYF; DNA: TGCGCCAGCAGCCAACGGGAAGGGGGGGGGACCCAGTACTTC
size: .; V: TRBV18; D: .; J: TRBJ1-1; CDR3: CASSQGAGGNTEAFF; DNA: TGTGCCAGCTCACAGGGTGCAGGAGGGAACACTGAAGCTTTCTTT